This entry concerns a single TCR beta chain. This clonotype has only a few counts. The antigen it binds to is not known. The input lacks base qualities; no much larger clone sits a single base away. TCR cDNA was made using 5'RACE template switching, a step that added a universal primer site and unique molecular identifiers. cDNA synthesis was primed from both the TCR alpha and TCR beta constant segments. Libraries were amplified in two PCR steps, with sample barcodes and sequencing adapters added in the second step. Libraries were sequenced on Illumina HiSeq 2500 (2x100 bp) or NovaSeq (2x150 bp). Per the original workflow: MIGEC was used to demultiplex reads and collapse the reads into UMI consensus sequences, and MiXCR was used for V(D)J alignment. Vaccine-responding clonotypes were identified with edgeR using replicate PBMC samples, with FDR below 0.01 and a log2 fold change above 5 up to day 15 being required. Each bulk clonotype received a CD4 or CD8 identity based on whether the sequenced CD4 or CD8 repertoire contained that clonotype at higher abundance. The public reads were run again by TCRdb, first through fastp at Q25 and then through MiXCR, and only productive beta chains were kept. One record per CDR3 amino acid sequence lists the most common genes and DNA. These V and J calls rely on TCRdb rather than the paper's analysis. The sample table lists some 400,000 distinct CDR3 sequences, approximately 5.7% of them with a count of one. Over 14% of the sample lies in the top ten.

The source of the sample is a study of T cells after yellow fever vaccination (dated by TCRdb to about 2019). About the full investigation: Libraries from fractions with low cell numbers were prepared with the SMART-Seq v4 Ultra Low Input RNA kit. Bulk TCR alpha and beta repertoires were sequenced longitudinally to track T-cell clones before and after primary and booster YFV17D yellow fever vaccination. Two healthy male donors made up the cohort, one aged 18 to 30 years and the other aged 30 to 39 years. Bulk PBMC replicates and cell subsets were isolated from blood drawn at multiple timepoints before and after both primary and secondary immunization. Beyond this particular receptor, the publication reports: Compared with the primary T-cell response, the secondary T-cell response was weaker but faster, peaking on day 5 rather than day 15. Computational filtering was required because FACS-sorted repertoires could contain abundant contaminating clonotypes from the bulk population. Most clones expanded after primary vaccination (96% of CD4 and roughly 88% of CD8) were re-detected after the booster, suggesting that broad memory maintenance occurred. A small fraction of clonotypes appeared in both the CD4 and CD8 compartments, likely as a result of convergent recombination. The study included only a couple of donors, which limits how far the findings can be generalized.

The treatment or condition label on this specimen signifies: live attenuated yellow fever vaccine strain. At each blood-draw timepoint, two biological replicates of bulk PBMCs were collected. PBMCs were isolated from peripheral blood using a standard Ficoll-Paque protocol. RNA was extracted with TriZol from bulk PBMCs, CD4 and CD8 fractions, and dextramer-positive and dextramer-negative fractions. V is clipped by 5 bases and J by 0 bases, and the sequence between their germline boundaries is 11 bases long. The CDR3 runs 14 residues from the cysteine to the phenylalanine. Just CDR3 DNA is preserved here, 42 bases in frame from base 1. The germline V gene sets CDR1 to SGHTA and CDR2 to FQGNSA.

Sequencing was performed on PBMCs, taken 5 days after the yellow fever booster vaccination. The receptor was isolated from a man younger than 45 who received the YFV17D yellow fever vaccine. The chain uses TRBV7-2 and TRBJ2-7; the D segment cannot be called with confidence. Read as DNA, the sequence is TGTGCCAGCAGCCCCAACCCGAGCTCCTACGAGCAGTACTTC. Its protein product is CASSPNPSSYEQYF.